This T cell receptor (beta chain) was obtained from a study of control samples from healthy donors and cancer patients. This table comes from immunoSEQ multiplex PCR, and its TCRdb copy is limited to in-frame clones, with some not included. The table has more than 95,000 clones, 93% seen once. Trimming removed 0 bases at V and 5 bases at J, with 7 bases between. The CDR3 runs 13 residues. Germline loops: CDR1 WNHNN, CDR2 SYGVQD (reference sequence). The sample taken for sequencing was blood. The chain combines TRBV10-1 with TRBJ1-2; no clear D. The sequence was obtained from a man younger than 35 in good health. CDR3 sequence: CASSESGSYGYTF. The DNA of the CDR3 is TGCGCCAGCAGTGAGTCAGGGAGTTATGGCTACACCTTC.